This TCR beta chain was identified in a study of blood T cell repertoires in COVID-19. Study-wide context: Acute-phase and convalescent COVID-19 samples originated in the United States, Italy and Spain.

This CDR3 is built from 19 residues. The J segment lost 0 bases and the V segment lost 1 base, leaving 12 bases of the junction unmatched. CDR1 is SGHTA, CDR2 FQGNSA, per germline. Original data processing: Reference gene primer amplification gave estimated nucleated cell counts. Some clones are missing from TCRdb's copy, which holds only in-frame ones; the method was immunoSEQ multiplex PCR. That table is the source of V, J and clone size, and D and trimming were worked out from the DNA. Among roughly 120,000 clones listed, around 85% were seen once. Sequenced sample: peripheral blood. V and J are TRBV7-2 and TRBJ2-1; 7 bases map to TRBD2. This clonotype was obtained from a human donor in a cohort sampled during active COVID-19. The CDR3 DNA sequence: TGTGCCAGCAGCTTAGACGCTTCTAGCGGCCGAAGCTCCTACAATGAGCAGTTCTTC. Amino acids: CASSLDASSGRSSYNEQFF.